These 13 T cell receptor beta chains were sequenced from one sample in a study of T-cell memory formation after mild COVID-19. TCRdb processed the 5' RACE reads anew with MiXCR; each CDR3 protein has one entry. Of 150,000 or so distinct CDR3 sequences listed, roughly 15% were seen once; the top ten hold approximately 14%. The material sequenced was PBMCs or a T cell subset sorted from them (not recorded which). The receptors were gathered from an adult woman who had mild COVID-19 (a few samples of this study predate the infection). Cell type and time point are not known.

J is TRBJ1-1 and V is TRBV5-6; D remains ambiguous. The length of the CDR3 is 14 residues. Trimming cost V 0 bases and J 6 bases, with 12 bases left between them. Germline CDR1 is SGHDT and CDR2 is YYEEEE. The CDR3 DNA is TGTGCCAGCAGCTTGGCCGCTAGAAAGGCTGAAGCTTTCTTT. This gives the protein CASSLAARKAEAFF.

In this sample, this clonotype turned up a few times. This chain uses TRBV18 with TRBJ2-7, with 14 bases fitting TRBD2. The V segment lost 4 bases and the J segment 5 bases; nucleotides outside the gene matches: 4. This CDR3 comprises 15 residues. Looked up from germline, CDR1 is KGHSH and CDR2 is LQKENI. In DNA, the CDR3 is TGTGCCAGCTCACTGGGACTAGCGGGAGCAAACGAGCAGTACTTC. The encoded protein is CASSLGLAGANEQYF.

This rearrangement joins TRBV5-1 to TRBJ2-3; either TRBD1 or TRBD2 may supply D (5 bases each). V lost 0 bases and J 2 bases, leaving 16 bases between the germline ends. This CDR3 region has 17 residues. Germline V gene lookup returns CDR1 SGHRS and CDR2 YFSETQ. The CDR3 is CASSLAVVGEHTDTQYF. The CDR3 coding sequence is TGCGCCAGCAGCTTGGCCGTGGTGGGGGAGCACACAGATACGCAGTATTTT.

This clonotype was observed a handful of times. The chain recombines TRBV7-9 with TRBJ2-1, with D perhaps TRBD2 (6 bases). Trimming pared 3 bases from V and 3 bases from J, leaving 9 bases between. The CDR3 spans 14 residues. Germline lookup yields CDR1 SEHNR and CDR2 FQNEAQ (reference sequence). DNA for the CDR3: TGTGCCAGCAGCTTTCCGGGGGTCTACAATGAGCAGTTCTTC. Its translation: CASSFPGVYNEQFF.

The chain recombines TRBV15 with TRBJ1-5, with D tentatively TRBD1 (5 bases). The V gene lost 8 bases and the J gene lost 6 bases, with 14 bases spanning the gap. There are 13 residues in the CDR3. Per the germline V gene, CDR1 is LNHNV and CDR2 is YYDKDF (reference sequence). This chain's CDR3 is CATQGLYRQPQHF. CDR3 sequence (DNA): TGTGCCACCCAGGGTCTTTACCGTCAGCCCCAGCATTTT.

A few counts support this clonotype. CDR3 in DNA: TGTGCCTTCTTTCATCGTCGTCGGGGCGGCGGAGATACGCAGTATTTT. The encoded protein is CAFFHRRRGGGDTQYF. The V call is TRBV30, the J call TRBJ2-3; D is possibly TRBD1 or TRBD2 (5 bases each). The V and J ends lost 7 bases and 5 bases respectively, with 25 bases between them. The CDR3 is 16 residues long. Per germline, CDR1 GTSNPN and CDR2 SVGIG (reference sequence).

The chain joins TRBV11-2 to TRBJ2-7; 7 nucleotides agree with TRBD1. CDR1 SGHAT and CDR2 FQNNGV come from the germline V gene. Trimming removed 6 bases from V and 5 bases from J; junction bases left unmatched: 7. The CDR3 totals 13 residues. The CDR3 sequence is CASRSTGTHEQYF. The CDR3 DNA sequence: TGTGCCAGCAGGTCGACAGGGACCCACGAGCAGTACTTC.

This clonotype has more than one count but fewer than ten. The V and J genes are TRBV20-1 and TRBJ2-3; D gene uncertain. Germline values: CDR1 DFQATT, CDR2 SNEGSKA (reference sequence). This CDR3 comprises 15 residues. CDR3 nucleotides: TGCAAGGCCCAGATCGGGTTGGGTATAACAGATACGCAGTATTTT. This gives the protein CKAQIGLGITDTQYF.

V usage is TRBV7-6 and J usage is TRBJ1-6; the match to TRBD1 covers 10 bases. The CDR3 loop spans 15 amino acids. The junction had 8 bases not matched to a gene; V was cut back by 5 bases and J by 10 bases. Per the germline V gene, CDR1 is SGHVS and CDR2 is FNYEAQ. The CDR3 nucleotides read TGTGCCAGCAGCCCAAGGACAGGGGGGCGGTCACCCCTCCACTTT. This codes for CASSPRTGGRSPLHF. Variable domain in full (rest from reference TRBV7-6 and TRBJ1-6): GAGVSQSPRYKVTKRGQDVALRCDPISGHVSLYWYRQALGQGPEFLTYFNYEAQQDKSGLPNDRFSAERPEGSISTLTIQRTEQRDSAMYRCASSPRTGGRSPLHFGNGTRLTVT.

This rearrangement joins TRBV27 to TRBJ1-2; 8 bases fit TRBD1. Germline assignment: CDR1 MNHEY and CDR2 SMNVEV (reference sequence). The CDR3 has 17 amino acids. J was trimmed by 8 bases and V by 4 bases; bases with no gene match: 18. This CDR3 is CASSSRSDRDHPGGYTF. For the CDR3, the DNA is TGTGCCAGCAGTTCGCGCTCGGACAGGGACCATCCGGGGGGCTACACCTTC.

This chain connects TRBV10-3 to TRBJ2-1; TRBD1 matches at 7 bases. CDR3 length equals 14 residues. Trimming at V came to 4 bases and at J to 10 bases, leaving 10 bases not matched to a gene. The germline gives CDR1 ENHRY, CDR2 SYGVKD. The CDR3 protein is CAISATGTEREQFF. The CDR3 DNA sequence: TGTGCCATCAGTGCCACCGGGACAGAGAGGGAGCAGTTCTTC.

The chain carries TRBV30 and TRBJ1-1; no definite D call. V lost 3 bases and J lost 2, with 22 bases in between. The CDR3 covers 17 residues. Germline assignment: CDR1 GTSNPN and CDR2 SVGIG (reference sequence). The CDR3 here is CAWRAGPPDGINTEAFF. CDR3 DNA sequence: TGTGCCTGGAGGGCGGGCCCCCCGGACGGAATCAACACTGAAGCTTTCTTT.

In DNA, the CDR3 is TGTGCCAGCAGCCGGGACAGGGCCGCAGGTTTGATAAACGAGCAGTACTTC. Its protein is CASSRDRAAGLINEQYF. The chain employs TRBV12-3 or TRBV12-4 and TRBJ2-7, with 9 bases lining up with TRBD1. There are 17 residues in the CDR3. Trimming cost V 6 bases and J 5 bases; bases outside gene matches: 17.